The T cell receptor beta chain described here comes from a study of blood T cell repertoires in COVID-19. Across the whole study: Acute and convalescent COVID-19 specimens originated in the United States, Italy and Spain. T cells, B-cell-depleted T cells, or PBMCs provided the cDNA or gDNA that served as material.

CDR3 length equals 15 residues. V lost 4 bases and J lost 7; bases outside the gene matches: 7. Germline CDR1 and CDR2: MDHEN and SYDVKM. This clone has more than one count but fewer than ten. In the original analysis: Reference gene primers were amplified, and this amplification served to estimate nucleated cell counts. Sequencing used immunoSEQ multiplex PCR; TCRdb keeps in-frame clones, though not all of them. V, J and clone size reflect that table, while D and trimming were determined from the DNA. The sample shows 200,000 to 250,000 clones, approximately 86% of them seen only once. The material sequenced was peripheral blood. V usage is TRBV28 and J usage is TRBJ1-4; the match to TRBD1 covers 9 bases. The sequence derives from an elderly woman with acute or convalescent COVID-19. This CDR3 reads CASSSPGQGGEKLFF. In DNA, the CDR3 is TGTGCCAGCAGTTCTCCGGGACAGGGCGGTGAAAAACTGTTTTTT.